The rows below give T cell receptor beta chains drawn from one sample of a study of shared clonotypes between healthy human individuals. This table comes from immunoSEQ multiplex PCR, and its TCRdb copy is limited to in-frame clones, with some not included. This table holds millions of clones, more than 80% found once. Material: naive CD4+ T cells sorted from blood. The receptors come from a man younger than 35 in good health. Both conserved end residues are part of each CDR3. D genes are given only for firm matches. Clone size is shown for a subset of rows, as once, few, many or a class of expanded clone.

d_call	v_call	j_call	clone_size	cdr3_aa	cdr3_nt
TRBD1	TRBV5-1	TRBJ1-2	.	CASSWDRNYGYTF	TGCGCCAGCAGCTGGGACAGGAACTATGGCTACACCTTC
.	TRBV28	TRBJ2-2	.	CASSHGGANTGELFF	TGTGCCAGCAGCCATGGGGGAGCGAACACCGGGGAGCTGTTTTTT
.	TRBV2	TRBJ2-2	.	CAAKTSGANTGELFF	TGTGCCGCAAAAACATCAGGGGCGAACACCGGGGAGCTGTTTTTT
.	TRBV11-2	TRBJ1-5	.	CASSLAGNQPQHF	TGTGCCAGCAGCTTAGCCGGTAATCAGCCCCAGCATTTT
TRBD2	TRBV6-6	TRBJ2-1	.	CASSYSTPGGSSQFF	TGTGCCAGCAGTTACTCGACCCCGGGGGGTTCGTCGCAGTTCTTC
TRBD1	TRBV10-3	TRBJ2-3	.	CARGTGGADTQYF	TGTGCCAGAGGGACAGGGGGCGCAGATACGCAGTATTTT
.	TRBV2	TRBJ1-5	.	CASSEDDQPQHF	TGTGCCAGCAGTGAGGACGATCAGCCCCAGCATTTT
.	TRBV5-1	TRBJ2-2	.	CASSLETRRDTGELFF	TGCGCCAGCAGCTTGGAGACACGCCGGGACACCGGGGAGCTGTTTTTT
.	TRBV4-1	TRBJ2-7	once	CASSQVLKSYEQYF	TGCGCCAGCAGCCAAGTCCTTAAGTCCTACGAGCAGTACTTC
.	TRBV5-1	TRBJ2-3	.	CASSLAKAVDTQYF	TGCGCCAGCAGCTTGGCCAAGGCAGTAGATACGCAGTATTTT
TRBD1	TRBV18	TRBJ2-2	.	CASSPRQGGGTGELFF	TGTGCCAGCTCACCACGACAGGGCGGTGGAACCGGGGAGCTGTTTTTT
.	TRBV5-4	TRBJ2-3	.	CASSSLAGTATDTQYF	TGTGCCAGCAGCTCTCTGGCGGGGACTGCCACAGATACGCAGTATTTT
TRBD1	TRBV5-5	TRBJ2-7	.	CASSSDRGYPYYEQYF	TGTGCCAGCAGCTCGGACAGGGGGTATCCGTACTACGAGCAGTACTTC
.	TRBV19	TRBJ1-1	few	CASSLVSGNTEAFF	TGTGCCAGTAGTTTAGTTTCAGGGAACACTGAAGCTTTCTTT
.	TRBV23-1	TRBJ2-7	.	CASSPVGDRESYEQYF	TGCGCCAGCAGTCCCGTTGGGGATCGGGAGTCCTACGAGCAGTACTTC
TRBD1	TRBV7-9	TRBJ1-2	.	CASSPRTGLYGYTF	TGTGCCAGCAGCCCTCGGACAGGGCTCTATGGCTACACCTTC
TRBD1	TRBV29-1	TRBJ1-2	.	CSALRGDRLTNYGYTF	TGCAGCGCCCTCAGGGGGGACAGGCTTACTAACTATGGCTACACCTTC
TRBD1	TRBV5-3	TRBJ1-2	.	CARSLPQGAHYGYTF	TGTGCCAGAAGCTTACCCCAGGGGGCCCACTATGGCTACACCTTC
.	TRBV7-2	TRBJ2-7	.	CASSFFSSNSEQYF	TGTGCCAGCAGCTTTTTCTCATCGAATAGCGAGCAGTACTTC
.	TRBV2	TRBJ2-7	once	CAIKLGDGTYEQYF	TGTGCCATCAAGTTAGGGGACGGGACCTACGAGCAGTACTTC
TRBD2	TRBV10-3	TRBJ2-1	.	CAISGSSGQDNEQFF	TGTGCCATCAGTGGATCTAGCGGGCAAGACAATGAGCAGTTCTTC
.	TRBV6-1	TRBJ2-7	.	CASIRPIVYEQYF	TGTGCCAGCATCAGGCCGATTGTATACGAGCAGTACTTC
.	TRBV19	TRBJ1-2	.	CASSTPQGHYGYTF	TGTGCCAGTAGTACCCCACAGGGTCACTATGGCTACACCTTC
.	TRBV25-1	TRBJ2-6	.	CASSEGAGANVLTF	TGTGCCAGCAGTGAGGGGGCTGGGGCCAACGTCCTGACTTTC